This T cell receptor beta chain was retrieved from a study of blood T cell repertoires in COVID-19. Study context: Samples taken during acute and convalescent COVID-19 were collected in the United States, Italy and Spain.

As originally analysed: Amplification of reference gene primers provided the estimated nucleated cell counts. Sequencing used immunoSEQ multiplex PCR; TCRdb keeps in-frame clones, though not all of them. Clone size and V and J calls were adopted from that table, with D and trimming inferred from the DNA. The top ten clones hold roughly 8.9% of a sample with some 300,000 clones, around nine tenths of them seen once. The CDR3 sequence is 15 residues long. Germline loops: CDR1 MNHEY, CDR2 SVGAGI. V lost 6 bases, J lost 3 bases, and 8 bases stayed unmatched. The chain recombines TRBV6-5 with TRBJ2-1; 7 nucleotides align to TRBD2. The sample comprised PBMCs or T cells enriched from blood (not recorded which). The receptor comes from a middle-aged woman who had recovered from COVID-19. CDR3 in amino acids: CASSPKRGYYNEQFF. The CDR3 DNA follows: TGTGCCAGCAGCCCCAAGCGGGGCTACTACAATGAGCAGTTCTTC.